Each of the 2 T cell receptor beta chains below was sequenced from the same sample in a study of blood T cell repertoires in COVID-19. Assay: immunoSEQ multiplex PCR; the TCRdb copy retains only in-frame clones and omits some. The sample has some 320,000 clones, around 92% seen once. Sequencing input: PBMCs or T cells enriched from blood (not recorded which). The receptors originated from a woman aged 50 to 65 who had been exposed to COVID-19.

The chain joins TRBV19 to TRBJ1-5; D gene uncertain. This CDR3 has 13 residues. Germline CDR1 and CDR2: LNHDA and SQIVND (reference sequence). Trimming shortened V by 5 bases and J by 4 bases, and 9 bases separated the two germline ends. The CDR3 is CASSQDWNQPQHF. The CDR3 nucleotides are TGTGCCAGTAGTCAAGACTGGAATCAGCCCCAGCATTTT.

The chain couples TRBV6-5 to TRBJ1-1; 7 bases are shared with TRBD1. This CDR3 spans 15 amino acids. Germline lookup yields CDR1 MNHEY and CDR2 SVGAGI. V trimming: 2 bases; J trimming: 5 bases; junction bases outside the gene matches: 8. In nucleotides, the CDR3 is TGTGCCAGCAGTTACGTACAGGGGAGCGGGACTGAAGCTTTCTTT. Its translation is CASSYVQGSGTEAFF.